This entry lists 13 T cell receptor beta chains sequenced from one sample in a study of chemoradiotherapy in HPV16-positive cancers. Libraries were prepared by immunoSEQ multiplex PCR; TCRdb keeps only in-frame clonotypes and omits some of them. The top ten hold 4.5% of the sample, which has more than 20,000 clones, roughly 87% seen once. Sample: blood, taken from a patient who underwent chemoradiotherapy. Receptor source: a human donor with HPV-associated anogenital cancer.

The rearrangement uses TRBV7-8 and TRBJ2-7, with 13 bases lining up with TRBD2. The ends lost 5 bases at V and 5 bases at J; junction bases unmatched: 6. CDR1 SGHVS and CDR2 FQNEAQ come from the germline V gene. This CDR3 contains 15 residues. Written as DNA, the CDR3 is TGTGCCAGCAGCGTACCGACTAGCGGGGGGCACGAGCAGTACTTC. Translating gives CASSVPTSGGHEQYF.

A note on this clone: Other DNA sequences in this specimen translate into the identical CDR3. The rearrangement links TRBV2 to TRBJ2-2; D is uncertain. CDR1 SNHLY and CDR2 FYNNEI come from the germline V gene. The CDR3 is 12 residues long. Deletions cut 6 bases from V and 7 bases from J, with 9 bases between. DNA of the CDR3: TGTGCCAGCAGCAACGCTGTCGGGGAGCTGTTTTTT. Encoded protein: CASSNAVGELFF.

The V and J genes are TRBV4-1 and TRBJ2-3; TRBD1 matches 7 bases. In germline, CDR1 is MGHRA, CDR2 YSYEKL. The ends lost 5 bases at V and 2 bases at J; junction bases unmatched: 7. The CDR3 sequence is 15 residues long. The CDR3: CASSRQGWDTDTQYF. Here the CDR3 DNA reads TGCGCCAGCAGCAGACAGGGATGGGACACAGATACGCAGTATTTT.

This chain joins TRBV7-2 and TRBJ1-5; weak D call: TRBD1 (5 bases). The CDR3 spans 15 residues. V was shortened by 1 base and J by 5 bases, with 12 bases between the two germline ends. Germline V gene data show CDR1 as SGHTA and CDR2 as FQGNSA. The chain's CDR3 is CASSLGDSPYQPQHF. The CDR3 DNA reads TGTGCCAGCAGCTTAGGAGACAGTCCCTATCAGCCCCAGCATTTT.

This chain connects TRBV6-5 to TRBJ1-2, with D unclear. CDR3 size: 12 residues. CDR1 and CDR2 from the germline V gene are MNHEY and SVGAGI. Trimming removed 4 bases at V and 4 bases at J, with 7 bases between. This CDR3 is CASSLGSYGYTF. The CDR3 DNA follows: TGTGCCAGCAGTTTGGGAAGCTATGGCTACACCTTC.

The CDR3 region is CASSQEGRSGGPDTQYF. The CDR3, as DNA: TGCGCCAGCAGCCAAGAGGGACGTTCGGGGGGCCCAGATACGCAGTATTTT. The chain combines TRBV4-3 with TRBJ2-3; TRBD2 might be the D (7 bases). Germline V gives CDR1 LGHNA, CDR2 YSLEER. The germline V and J ends were trimmed by 0 bases and 4 bases, with 17 bases remaining between them. The CDR3 consists of 17 residues.

This sequence joins TRBV10-2 and TRBJ2-7, with a weak D call TRBD2 (5 bases). The V and J ends lost 2 bases and 0 bases respectively, with 8 bases between them. This CDR3 has 14 residues. CDR1 is WSHSY, CDR2 SAAADI, per germline. The CDR3 loop is CASSEDSASYEQYF. The DNA of the CDR3 is TGCGCCAGCAGTGAGGATAGCGCCTCCTACGAGCAGTACTTC.

The genes are TRBV19 and TRBJ2-5, with 11 bases lining up with TRBD2. This CDR3 has 16 residues. Germline values: CDR1 LNHDA, CDR2 SQIVND (reference sequence). Trimming removed 5 bases from V and 5 bases from J; junction bases left unmatched: 10. The DNA for the CDR3 is TGTGCCAGTAGTCCCACCGGGACTAGCGGCGATGAGACCCAGTACTTC. Encoded protein: CASSPTGTSGDETQYF.

The V and J genes are TRBV4-3 and TRBJ1-2; D gene unclear. This CDR3 has 16 amino acids. V lost 1 base to trimming and J lost 4 bases, with 16 bases between them. Germline CDR1 is LGHNA and CDR2 is YSLEER. CDR3: CASSQGYGRRTYGYTF. The CDR3, as DNA: TGCGCCAGCAGCCAAGGTTATGGGCGGAGGACCTATGGCTACACCTTC.

In DNA, the CDR3 is TGTGCCAGCAGCCTTGGACAGGGGAACACCGGGGAGCTGTTTTTT. Encoded protein: CASSLGQGNTGELFF. This rearrangement joins TRBV6-5 to TRBJ2-2, with 8 bases lining up with TRBD1. The CDR3 is 15 amino acids. Germline V gives CDR1 MNHEY, CDR2 SVGAGI. Trimming took 6 bases from V and 1 from J; bases not matched to a gene: 4.

Here the CDR3 DNA reads TGCGCCAGCAGCTTGGCCGGGCAGGGGGAGACCCAGTACTTC. Residues: CASSLAGQGETQYF. The chain is built from TRBV5-1 and TRBJ2-5; D may be TRBD1 (6 bases). The CDR3 runs 14 residues. Germline V gene data show CDR1 as SGHRS and CDR2 as YFSETQ. Between the trimmed V and J ends, which lost 0 bases and 5 bases, there was a span of 11 bases.

This chain connects TRBV11-2 to TRBJ2-6; 7 positions agree with TRBD1. In germline, CDR1 is SGHAT, CDR2 FQNNGV. Trimming removed 5 bases from V and 1 base from J; junction bases left unmatched: 2. The CDR3 is made up of 15 amino acids. The CDR3 here is CASSLTGSGANVLTF. DNA of the CDR3: TGTGCCAGCAGCCTGACAGGGTCTGGGGCCAACGTCCTGACTTTC.

The chain links TRBV19 to TRBJ1-4, with 11 bases that match TRBD1. The V and J ends lost 4 bases and 2 bases, in that order; junction bases with no gene match: 3. This CDR3 comprises 16 residues. Germline V lookup: CDR1 LNHDA, CDR2 SQIVND (reference sequence). CDR3 nucleotide sequence: TGTGCCAGTAGTAGGGACAGGGGGATTACTAATGAAAAACTGTTTTTT. Its protein is CASSRDRGITNEKLFF.